This T cell receptor beta chain was recovered during a study of cytomegalovirus exposure and HLA in healthy donors. The ends lost 0 bases at V and 4 bases at J; junction bases unmatched: 0. The CDR3 has 14 amino acids. From germline, CDR1 is ENHRY and CDR2 SYGVKD. Amplification used 60 Vbeta primers and 13 Jbeta primers. Method: immunoSEQ multiplex PCR; TCRdb's copy keeps in-frame clones and lacks some. The table shows 150,000 to 200,000 clones, with around 80% occurring only once. With regard to this clone: Its specificity is unknown.

The study, taken as a whole, reports: Presence/absence comparisons presumed near-even sequencing depth among donors. On later analysis, the bulk of CMV-associated TCR beta chains appeared to be HLA-restricted. The listing of fewer than 200 TCR beta chains classed them as cytomegalovirus-associated.

Material for sequencing was PBMCs. The receptor comes from a young man in good health and CMV-seronegative. V usage is TRBV10-3 and J usage is TRBJ2-5; 9 bases are a match to TRBD1. CDR3 sequence: CAISESTGGETQYF. CDR3 in DNA: TGTGCCATCAGTGAGTCGACAGGGGGAGAGACCCAGTACTTC.